Listed here are 26 T cell receptor beta chains from one sample, sequenced in a study of regulatory T cells in long-lasting Graves disease. Arm-PCR of CDR3 regions and iRepertoire HTBI primers were used to build TCR beta libraries. TCRdb recomputed calls from the multiplex PCR reads with MiXCR, one row per CDR3 protein. The data contain 560,000 or so distinct CDR3 sequences, 15% to 20% of them singletons. Documented time point: newly diagnosed GD, antithyroid drugs for less than 3 months. TCR sequences were obtained from RNA taken from PBMCs. The same sample was also used in a study of T cells in Graves' hyperthyroidism and ophthalmopathy.

The sample in question was peripheral blood mononuclear cells (PBMCs), obtained at new diagnosis, from a patient treated with antithyroid drugs. These TCRs come from a man younger than 35 with Graves disease.

This clonotype appeared a few times. The chain carries TRBV5-1 and TRBJ2-5; 11 bases map to TRBD1. The CDR3 length is 16 residues. Germline V lookup: CDR1 SGHRS, CDR2 YFSETQ. Trimming cost V 4 bases and J 2 bases; bases outside gene matches: 7. The CDR3 DNA sequence: TGCGCCAGCAGCCCCCGGACAGGGGGCTATCAAGAGACCCAGTACTTC. Protein: CASSPRTGGYQETQYF.

The chain has TRBV12-3 or TRBV12-4 and TRBJ2-7, with TRBD2 matching 8 bases. Trimming cost V 5 bases and J 7 bases; bases outside gene matches: 7. CDR3 size: 13 residues. CDR3 loop: CASSNSGMGEQYF. As DNA, the CDR3 is TGTGCCAGCAGTAATAGCGGGATGGGGGAGCAGTACTTC.

This clonotype was counted many times. The rearrangement links TRBV11-2 to TRBJ1-2; perhaps TRBD1 as D (5 bases). This CDR3 is built from 18 residues. Germline V gene sequence: CDR1 SGHAT, CDR2 FQNNGV. The germline V and J ends were trimmed by 4 bases and 0 bases, with 21 bases remaining between them. The CDR3 protein is CASSSSRGTAYANYGYTF. The CDR3 DNA follows: TGTGCCAGCAGCTCGTCTCGGGGCACTGCGTACGCTAACTATGGCTACACCTTC.

A note on this clonotype: Since a much larger clone is just one base distant, this may be a read error. The conserved phenylalanine or tryptophan normally closing the CDR3 is absent here, so this likely arose from a read error. The rearrangement uses TRBV12-3 or TRBV12-4 and TRBJ2-7; 8 nucleotides align to TRBD1. The trim removed 11 bases at V and 3 bases at J, leaving 12 bases unmatched. The CDR3 is made up of 14 amino acids. The CDR3 region has the DNA TGTGCCGGCACCGTGACAGGGGCGGGCTACGAGCAGTACCTC. It codes for CAGTVTGAGYEQYL.

This clonotype was counted at least ten times. The chain combines TRBV30 with TRBJ2-2, with no clear D. Trimming stripped 2 bases from V and 6 bases from J, with 13 bases between. Germline CDR1 is GTSNPN and CDR2 is SVGIG (reference sequence). The CDR3 length is 14 residues. CDR3 DNA sequence: TGTGCCTGGAGTCTCGGTATAGACGCCGGGGAGCTGTTTTTT. This encodes CAWSLGIDAGELFF.

This clonotype has just a few counts. The chain is built from TRBV10-3 and TRBJ2-7; D unresolved. With 3 bases removed from V and 5 bases from J, the gap between germline ends came to 11 bases. This CDR3 has 13 amino acids. Germline V lookup: CDR1 ENHRY, CDR2 SYGVKD. For the CDR3, the DNA is TGTGCCATCAGTGAAATTCCTGGGAACGAGCAGTACTTC. It codes for CAISEIPGNEQYF.

This clonotype was counted only a few times. The genes are TRBV10-2 and TRBJ1-2; D ambiguous. This CDR3 is built from 12 residues. Per the germline V gene, CDR1 is WSHSY and CDR2 is SAAADI. The V and J ends lost 4 bases and 4 bases respectively, with 7 bases between them. CDR3 nucleotide sequence: TGCGCCAGCAGTGCAAAATTCTATGGCTACACCTTC. This gives the protein CASSAKFYGYTF.

This clonotype was seen many times. This chain uses TRBV28 with TRBJ2-5, with 9 bases fitting TRBD1. Per the germline V gene, CDR1 is MDHEN and CDR2 is SYDVKM. CDR3 size: 15 residues. Trimming at V came to 5 bases and at J to 5 bases, leaving 9 bases not matched to a gene. The CDR3 nucleotides are TGTGCCAGCAGTACCTCCGGGACAGGGTTGGAGACCCAGTACTTC. Protein product: CASSTSGTGLETQYF.

This clonotype has at least ten counts. The V and J genes are TRBV20-1 and TRBJ2-1; D might be TRBD1 (7 bases). Germline V gene lookup returns CDR1 DFQATT and CDR2 SNEGSKA (reference sequence). Trimming removed 5 bases at V and 4 bases at J, with 18 bases between. The CDR3 runs to 15 residues. This chain's CDR3 is CSAHPGGLYYNEQFF. The CDR3 DNA sequence: TGCAGTGCTCACCCAGGGGGACTCTATTACAATGAGCAGTTCTTC.

CDR3 coding DNA: TGTGCCAGCAGAGACAGGTTATATGCTCGGAGCACAGATACGCAGTATTTT. It is translated as CASRDRLYARSTDTQYF. V usage is TRBV6-2 or TRBV6-3 and J usage is TRBJ2-3, with a possible D match to TRBD1 (6 bases). The length of the CDR3 is 17 residues. Germline CDR1 reads MNHEY; CDR2 reads SVGEGT. Trimming removed 6 bases at V and 0 bases at J, with 19 bases between.

This clonotype was seen more than once but under ten times. V is TRBV5-5 and J is TRBJ1-2; unclear D gene. The CDR3 is 13 amino acids. Per the germline V gene, CDR1 is SGHKS and CDR2 is YYEKEE (reference sequence). V was clipped by 0 bases and J by 8 bases, with 11 bases between them. The CDR3 sequence is CASSLVRTGGYTF. The CDR3 DNA is TGTGCCAGCAGCTTGGTCCGGACGGGAGGCTACACCTTC.

This clonotype was detected many times. The chain combines TRBV7-8 with TRBJ2-5, with D possibly called TRBD1 or TRBD2 (7 bases each). The CDR3 loop spans 17 amino acids. The V gene lost 4 bases and the J gene lost 2 bases, with 20 bases spanning the gap. In germline, CDR1 is SGHVS, CDR2 FQNEAQ. The CDR3 region has the DNA TGTGCCAGCAGCTGGGGACCCCCAGGGGGAGGGCAAGAGACCCAGTACTTC. Its translation: CASSWGPPGGGQETQYF.

This clonotype has only a few counts. This chain uses TRBV6-1 with TRBJ2-1, with TRBD1 as a possible D gene (6 bases). The CDR3 runs to 17 residues. Trimming took off 5 bases at V and 7 bases at J, with 24 bases between the two ends. Germline CDR1 and CDR2: MNHNS and SASEGT. The CDR3 DNA follows: TGTGCCAGCAGTAGAACCGGGACACGTACCCCGGAGAATGAGCAGTTCTTC. It translates to CASSRTGTRTPENEQFF.

The rearrangement joins TRBV6-1 to TRBJ2-2; TRBD2 might be the D (5 bases). Trimming removed 6 bases at V and 6 bases at J, with 8 bases between. The CDR3 loop spans 12 amino acids. Germline CDR1 and CDR2: MNHNS and SASEGT. The CDR3 sequence is CASRVGAGELFF. In DNA, the CDR3 is TGTGCCAGCAGGGTCGGGGCCGGGGAGCTGTTTTTT.

This clonotype has a count of ten or more. This rearrangement joins TRBV2 to TRBJ2-7; 9 positions match TRBD2. Trimming took 7 bases from V and 4 from J; bases not matched to a gene: 11. The germline gives CDR1 SNHLY, CDR2 FYNNEI. The CDR3 length is 15 residues. CDR3 bases: TGTGCCAGCACCTTTAGCGGGAGTGGCCCTTACGAGCAGTACTTC. Protein sequence: CASTFSGSGPYEQYF. Complete variable domain (other parts from reference TRBV2 and TRBJ2-7): EPEVTQTPSHQVTQMGQEVILRCVPISNHLYFYWYRQILGQKVEFLVSFYNNEISEKSEIFDDQFSVERPDGSNFTLKIRSTKLEDSAMYFCASTFSGSGPYEQYFGPGTRLTVT.

The genes are TRBV7-8 and TRBJ1-5, with D possibly TRBD1 on 6 matching bases. V dropped 1 base and J dropped 0 bases, with 10 bases sitting between them. Germline CDR1 is SGHVS and CDR2 is FQNEAQ. The length of the CDR3 is 16 residues. The CDR3 DNA follows: TGTGCCAGCAGCTTAGACAGGGCGGATAGCAATCAGCCCCAGCATTTT. Protein product: CASSLDRADSNQPQHF. The full variable domain, rest sourced from reference TRBV7-8 and TRBJ1-5, is GAGVSQSPRYKVAKRGQDVALRCDPISGHVSLFWYQQALGQGPEFLTYFQNEAQLDKSGLPSDRFFAERPEGSVSTLKIQRTQQEDSAVYLCASSLDRADSNQPQHFGDGTRLSIL.

Worth noting for this clonotype: One base away lies a much larger clone, so this may be a sequencing read error. The J gene is TRBJ2-7, the V gene TRBV10-2; no clear D gene. Germline loops: CDR1 WSHSY, CDR2 SAAADI. V gave up 4 bases and J gave up 4 bases, with 17 bases separating them. This CDR3 contains 15 residues. CDR3 residues: CASSALGRAQYEQYF. Written as DNA, the CDR3 is TGCGCCAGCAGTGCCCTCGGACGAGCGCAGTACGAGCAGTACTTC.

The chain joins TRBV2 to TRBJ1-4; D remains unclear. The germline V gene encodes CDR1 SNHLY and CDR2 FYNNEI. This CDR3 is 14 amino acids long. Trimming took off 8 bases at V and 0 bases at J, with 10 bases between the two ends. CDR3 nucleotides: TGTGCCAGCGCGGCCGCCACAACTAATGAAAAACTGTTTTTT. It is translated as CASAAATTNEKLFF. Drawing the rest from reference TRBV2 and TRBJ1-4, the complete variable domain is EPEVTQTPSHQVTQMGQEVILRCVPISNHLYFYWYRQILGQKVEFLVSFYNNEISEKSEIFDDQFSVERPDGSNFTLKIRSTKLEDSAMYFCASAAATTNEKLFFGSGTQLSVL.

This clonotype has just a few counts. This chain uses TRBV7-3 with TRBJ2-1; D is ambiguous. Trimming shortened V by 4 bases and J by 0 bases, and 10 bases separated the two germline ends. CDR1 and CDR2 (germline): SGHTA, FQGTGA. CDR3 size: 15 residues. The CDR3 here is CASSSQLVSYNEQFF. CDR3 DNA: TGTGCCAGCAGCTCACAATTAGTCTCCTACAATGAGCAGTTCTTC.

The genes are TRBV19 and TRBJ1-1; possibly TRBD1 for D (5 bases). This CDR3 comprises 16 residues. Germline CDR1 LNHDA, CDR2 SQIVND (reference sequence). V was trimmed by 5 bases and J by 1 base, leaving 17 bases between them. CDR3 nucleotide sequence: TGTGCCAGTAGTTTTCTTCGGGGCAGAAGGAACACTGAAGCTTTCTTT. Its protein product is CASSFLRGRRNTEAFF.

The sample holds many counts of this clonotype. The rearrangement joins TRBV28 to TRBJ2-5; D is perhaps TRBD1 or TRBD2 (5 bases each). The germline V gene has CDR1 MDHEN and CDR2 SYDVKM. The V and J ends lost 6 bases and 5 bases respectively, with 10 bases between them. The CDR3 is 12 amino acids. CDR3 residues: CASRRGGETQYF. The CDR3 coding sequence is TGTGCCAGCAGGAGGGGCGGTGAGACCCAGTACTTC.

The chain is built from TRBV3-1 and TRBJ1-5; D not certain. V shed 0 bases and J shed 7 bases, with 13 bases lying between them. The CDR3 spans 15 residues. Germline CDR1 LGHDT, CDR2 YNNKEL (reference sequence). In DNA form, the CDR3 reads TGTGCCAGCAGCCAAGACCCAGGCTCTCGGCAGCCCCAGCATTTT. Its protein is CASSQDPGSRQPQHF.

This clonotype was seen a handful of times. The chain couples TRBV29-1 to TRBJ2-1; possible D gene TRBD1, 5 bases. Trimming shortened V by 4 bases and J by 0 bases, and 10 bases separated the two germline ends. This CDR3 spans 14 amino acids. Germline CDR1 is SQVTM and CDR2 is ANQGSEA. CDR3 DNA: TGCAGCGTTGGGGGCTTGGGCTCCTACAATGAGCAGTTCTTC. This gives the protein CSVGGLGSYNEQFF.

This clonotype was seen repeatedly, ten times or more. J is TRBJ2-1 and V is TRBV5-1, with 12 positions matching TRBD2. Per the germline V gene, CDR1 is SGHRS and CDR2 is YFSETQ. CDR3 length: 16 amino acids. The V segment lost 4 bases and the J segment 8 bases; nucleotides outside the gene matches: 10. This CDR3 reads CASSQFLAGGDDEQFF. The CDR3 bases are TGCGCCAGCAGCCAGTTCCTAGCGGGAGGGGACGATGAGCAGTTCTTC.

This clonotype was detected a few times. The V and J genes are TRBV27 and TRBJ2-2; maybe TRBD2 (5 bases). The germline gives CDR1 MNHEY, CDR2 SMNVEV (reference sequence). The CDR3 contains 13 residues. With 6 bases removed from V and 1 base from J, the gap between germline ends came to 6 bases. The CDR3 nucleotides read TGTGCCAGCAGCGGGATGAACACCGGGGAGCTGTTTTTT. Its protein is CASSGMNTGELFF.

The chain recombines TRBV28 with TRBJ1-6, with D unresolved. Trimming stripped 1 base from V and 10 bases from J, with 2 bases between. The CDR3 sequence is 11 residues long. Germline V gene lookup returns CDR1 MDHEN and CDR2 SYDVKM. The CDR3 loop is CASSLYSPLHF. The CDR3 DNA follows: TGTGCCAGCAGTTTATACTCACCCCTCCACTTT.